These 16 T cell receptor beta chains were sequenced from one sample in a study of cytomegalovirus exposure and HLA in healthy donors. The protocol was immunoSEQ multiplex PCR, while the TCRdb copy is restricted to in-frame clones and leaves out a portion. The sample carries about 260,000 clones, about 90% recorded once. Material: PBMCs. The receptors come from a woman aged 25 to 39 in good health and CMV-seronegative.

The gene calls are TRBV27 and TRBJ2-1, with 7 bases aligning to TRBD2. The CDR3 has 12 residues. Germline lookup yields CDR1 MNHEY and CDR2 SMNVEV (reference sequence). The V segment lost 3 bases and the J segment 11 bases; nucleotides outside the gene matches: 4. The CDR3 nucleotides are TGTGCCAGCAGTTTTGGGGGGGTCCAGCAGTTCTTC. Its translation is CASSFGGVQQFF.

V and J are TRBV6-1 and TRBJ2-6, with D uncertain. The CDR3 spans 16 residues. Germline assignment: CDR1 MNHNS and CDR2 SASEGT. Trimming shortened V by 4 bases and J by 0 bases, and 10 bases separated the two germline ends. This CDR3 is CASSVRSGSGANVLTF. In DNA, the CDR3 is TGTGCCAGCAGTGTCCGGTCCGGCTCTGGGGCCAACGTCCTGACTTTC.

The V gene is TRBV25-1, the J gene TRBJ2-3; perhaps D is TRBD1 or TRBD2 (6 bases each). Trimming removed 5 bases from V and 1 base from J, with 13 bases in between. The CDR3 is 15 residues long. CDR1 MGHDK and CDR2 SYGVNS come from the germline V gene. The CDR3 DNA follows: TGTGCCAGCAGTACAGGGACGGGGGGCACAGATACGCAGTATTTT. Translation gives CASSTGTGGTDTQYF. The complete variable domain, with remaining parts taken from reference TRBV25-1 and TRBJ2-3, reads EADIYQTPRYLVIGTGKKITLECSQTMGHDKMYWYQQDPGMELHLIHYSYGVNSTEKGDLSSESTVSRIRTEHFPLTLESARPSHTSQYLCASSTGTGGTDTQYFGPGTRLTVL.

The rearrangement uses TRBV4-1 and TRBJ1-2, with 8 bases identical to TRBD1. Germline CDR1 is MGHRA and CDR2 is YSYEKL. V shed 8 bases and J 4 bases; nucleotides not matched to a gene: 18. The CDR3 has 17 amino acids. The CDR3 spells CASGKGQVIRGSYGYTF. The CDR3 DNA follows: TGCGCCAGCGGGAAGGGACAGGTTATCAGGGGGAGCTATGGCTACACCTTC.

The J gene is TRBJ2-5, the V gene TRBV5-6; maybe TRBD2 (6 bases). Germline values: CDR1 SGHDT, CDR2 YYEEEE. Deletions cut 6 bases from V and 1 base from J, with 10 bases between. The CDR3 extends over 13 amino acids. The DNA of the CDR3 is TGTGCCAGCACCCCGGGACTCCAAGAGACCCAGTACTTC. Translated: CASTPGLQETQYF.

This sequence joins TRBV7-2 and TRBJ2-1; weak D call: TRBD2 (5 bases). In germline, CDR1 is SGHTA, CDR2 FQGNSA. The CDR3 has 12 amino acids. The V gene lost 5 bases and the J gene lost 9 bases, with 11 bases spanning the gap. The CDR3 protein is CASSPLASEQFF. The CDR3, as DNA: TGTGCCAGCAGCCCCTTAGCGAGTGAGCAGTTCTTC.

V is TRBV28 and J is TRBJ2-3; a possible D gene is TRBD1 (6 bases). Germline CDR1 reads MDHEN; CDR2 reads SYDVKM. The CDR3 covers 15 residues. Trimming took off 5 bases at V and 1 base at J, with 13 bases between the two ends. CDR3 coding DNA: TGTGCCAGCAGTGAGTACAGGGAACGCACAGATACGCAGTATTTT. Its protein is CASSEYRERTDTQYF.

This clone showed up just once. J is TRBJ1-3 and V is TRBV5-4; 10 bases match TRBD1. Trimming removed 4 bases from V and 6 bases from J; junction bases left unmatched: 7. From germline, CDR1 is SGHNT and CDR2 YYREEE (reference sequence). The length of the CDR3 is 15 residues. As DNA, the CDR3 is TGTGCCAGCAGCGCCCGGGACAGGGGTGAAAACACCATATATTTT. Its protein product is CASSARDRGENTIYF. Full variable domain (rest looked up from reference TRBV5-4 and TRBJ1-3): ETGVTQSPTHLIKTRGQQVTLRCSSQSGHNTVSWYQQALGQGPQFIFQYYREEENGRGNFPPRFSGLQFPNYSSELNVNALELDDSALYLCASSARDRGENTIYFGEGSWLTVV.

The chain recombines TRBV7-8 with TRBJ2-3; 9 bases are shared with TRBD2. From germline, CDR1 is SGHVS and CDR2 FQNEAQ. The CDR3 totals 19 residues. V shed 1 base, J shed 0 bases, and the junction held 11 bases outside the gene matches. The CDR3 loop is CASSLDLAGGMGSTDTQYF. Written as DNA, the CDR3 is TGTGCCAGCAGCTTAGATCTTGCGGGAGGGATGGGGAGCACAGATACGCAGTATTTT. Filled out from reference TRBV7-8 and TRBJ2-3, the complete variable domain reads GAGVSQSPRYKVAKRGQDVALRCDPISGHVSLFWYQQALGQGPEFLTYFQNEAQLDKSGLPSDRFFAERPEGSVSTLKIQRTQQEDSAVYLCASSLDLAGGMGSTDTQYFGPGTRLTVL.

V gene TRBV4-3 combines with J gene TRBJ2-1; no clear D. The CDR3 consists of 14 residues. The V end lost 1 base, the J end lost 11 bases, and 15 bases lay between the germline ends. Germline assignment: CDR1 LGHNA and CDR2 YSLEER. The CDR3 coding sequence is TGCGCCAGCAGCCAAGGGGGTAGGCTGGCCAAGCAGTTCTTC. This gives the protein CASSQGGRLAKQFF.

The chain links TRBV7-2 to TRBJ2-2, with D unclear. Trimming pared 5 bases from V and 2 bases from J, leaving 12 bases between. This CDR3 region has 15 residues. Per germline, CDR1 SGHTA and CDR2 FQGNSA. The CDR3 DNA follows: TGTGCCAGCAGCCCTAGACTCGGTAACACCGGGGAGCTGTTTTTT. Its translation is CASSPRLGNTGELFF.

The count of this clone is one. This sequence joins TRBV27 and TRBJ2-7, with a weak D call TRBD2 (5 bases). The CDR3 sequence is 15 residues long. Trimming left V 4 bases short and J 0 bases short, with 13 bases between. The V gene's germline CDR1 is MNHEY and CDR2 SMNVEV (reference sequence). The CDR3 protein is CASSSGSPPSYEQYF. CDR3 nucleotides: TGTGCCAGCAGTTCTGGGAGTCCCCCCTCCTACGAGCAGTACTTC.

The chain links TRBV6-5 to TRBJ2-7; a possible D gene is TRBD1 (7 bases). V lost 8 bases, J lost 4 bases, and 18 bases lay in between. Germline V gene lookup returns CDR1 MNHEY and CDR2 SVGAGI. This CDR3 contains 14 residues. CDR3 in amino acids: CASGGNRGFYEQYF. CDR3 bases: TGTGCCAGCGGGGGGAACAGGGGATTTTACGAGCAGTACTTC.

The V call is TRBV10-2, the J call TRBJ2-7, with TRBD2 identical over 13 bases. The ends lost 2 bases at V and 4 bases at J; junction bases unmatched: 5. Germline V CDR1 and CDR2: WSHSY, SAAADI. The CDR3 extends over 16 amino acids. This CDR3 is CASSEVLAGGPYEQYF. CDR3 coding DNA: TGCGCCAGCAGTGAGGTACTAGCGGGAGGGCCGTACGAGCAGTACTTC.

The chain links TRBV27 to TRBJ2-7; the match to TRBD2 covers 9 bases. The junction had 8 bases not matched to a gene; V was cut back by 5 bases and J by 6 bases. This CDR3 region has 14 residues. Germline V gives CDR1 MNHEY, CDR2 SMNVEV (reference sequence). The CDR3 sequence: CASSPGLASLEQYF. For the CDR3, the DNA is TGTGCCAGCAGTCCGGGACTAGCTTCGCTCGAGCAGTACTTC.

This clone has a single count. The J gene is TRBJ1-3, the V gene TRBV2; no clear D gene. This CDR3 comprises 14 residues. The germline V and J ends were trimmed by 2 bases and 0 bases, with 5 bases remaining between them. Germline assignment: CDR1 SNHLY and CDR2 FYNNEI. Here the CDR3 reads CASSEPNSGNTIYF. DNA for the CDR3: TGTGCCAGCAGTGAACCCAACTCTGGAAACACCATATATTTT. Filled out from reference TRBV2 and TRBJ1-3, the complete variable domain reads EPEVTQTPSHQVTQMGQEVILRCVPISNHLYFYWYRQILGQKVEFLVSFYNNEISEKSEIFDDQFSVERPDGSNFTLKIRSTKLEDSAMYFCASSEPNSGNTIYFGEGSWLTVV.